These 8 T cell receptor beta chains originate from one sample sequenced in a study of early T cells in non-severe SARS-CoV-2 infection. TCRdb itself ran the 5' RACE reads through MiXCR, one entry per CDR3 protein. The sample lists about 67,000 distinct CDR3 sequences, 10% occurring once. Sequences were derived from whole blood, sampled at baseline. The receptor set was obtained from an adult who was a healthcare worker with PCR-confirmed SARS-CoV-2 infection or an uninfected control (not recorded which).

This chain joins TRBV29-1 and TRBJ1-5; D not resolved. Germline V CDR1 and CDR2: SQVTM, ANQGSEA. V gave up 8 bases and J gave up 4 bases, with 12 bases separating them. This CDR3 is built from 12 residues. The CDR3 is CSTKQGNQPQHF. The CDR3 DNA reads as TGCAGCACCAAACAAGGGAATCAGCCCCAGCATTTT.

This clonotype was observed at least ten times. This chain joins TRBV7-2 and TRBJ2-2; possibly TRBD2 for D (6 bases). V lost 1 base to trimming and J lost 7 bases, with 10 bases between them. The CDR3 has 14 residues. Germline CDR1 and CDR2: SGHTA and FQGNSA. CDR3 nucleotides: TGTGCCAGCAGCTTAGGTCTTAGCGGCGGGGAGCTGTTTTTT. It codes for CASSLGLSGGELFF.

This clonotype was detected ten times or more. The chain employs TRBV7-2 and TRBJ1-4; D is perhaps TRBD1 (6 bases). V lost 5 bases to trimming and J lost 6 bases, with 10 bases between them. This CDR3 spans 13 amino acids. From germline, CDR1 is SGHTA and CDR2 FQGNSA. In DNA, the CDR3 is TGTGCCAGCAGCCCCACAGGGTATGAAAAACTGTTTTTT. Residues: CASSPTGYEKLFF.

This clonotype was detected ten times or more. V gene TRBV28 combines with J gene TRBJ2-1, with D possibly TRBD2 on 6 matching bases. The germline CDR1 and CDR2 sequences are MDHEN and SYDVKM. With 7 bases removed from V and 2 bases from J, the gap between germline ends came to 18 bases. The CDR3 loop spans 16 amino acids. The CDR3, as DNA: TGTGCCAGCACCCCTCCCACCGGGAGAGCCTACAATGAGCAGTTCTTC. Amino acids: CASTPPTGRAYNEQFF.

In its sample, this clonotype was seen many times. The chain joins TRBV27 to TRBJ1-5, with D unclear. The length of the CDR3 is 15 residues. Germline CDR1 and CDR2: MNHEY and SMNVEV (reference sequence). V shed 4 bases and J shed 9 bases, with 19 bases lying between them. DNA for the CDR3: TGTGCCAGCAGTTCACACCGGGAGCCCATCACGCCCCAGCATTTT. Translating gives CASSSHREPITPQHF.

This clonotype was detected many times. The rearrangement joins TRBV4-3 to TRBJ2-1, with 7 bases matching TRBD2. The trim removed 0 bases at V and 6 bases at J, leaving 2 bases unmatched. The CDR3 has 14 amino acids. Germline assignment: CDR1 LGHNA and CDR2 YSLEER. The DNA of the CDR3 is TGCGCCAGCAGCCAAGAGGGGACTATCAATGAGCAGTTCTTC. Residues: CASSQEGTINEQFF.

This clonotype was recorded a few times. The rearrangement joins TRBV9 to TRBJ2-1; 7 bases align to TRBD1. The CDR3 is 15 amino acids. Per germline, CDR1 SGDLS and CDR2 YYNGEE. With V trimmed by 4 bases and J by 5 bases, 9 bases remained unmatched. Written as DNA, the CDR3 is TGTGCCAGCAGCCCCCCGGGACAGATAAACAATGAGCAGTTCTTC. Encoded protein: CASSPPGQINNEQFF.

This clonotype has more than one count but fewer than ten. This chain uses TRBV6-2 or TRBV6-3 with TRBJ2-7, with D possibly TRBD1 on 6 matching bases. The germline V and J ends were trimmed by 6 bases and 4 bases, with 19 bases remaining between them. The germline CDR1 and CDR2 sequences are MNHEY and SVGEGT. The CDR3 covers 15 residues. This CDR3 reads CASSLLGGSTYEQYF. The CDR3 DNA sequence: TGTGCCAGCAGCCTCCTAGGGGGTTCGACTTACGAGCAGTACTTC.